The entry below gives a single TCR beta chain sequence along with its context. The antigen remains unidentified. This sample is part of a study of blood T cells in healthy people across ages. Whole-study findings and limits: Roughly linear age-related decline in beta diversity appeared, significant by age approximately 41. A greater number of naive CD4+ cells and higher diversity distinguished long-lived donors from aged donors. CMV status of donors was unknown, possibly confounding expanded clonotype changes.

Total RNA extracted from each sample amounted to at least 5.5 micrograms. Next came a second PCR, run for roughly 6 to 11 cycles, which used a sample-barcoded 5' primer along with a J-beta primer mix. In TCRdb, the 5' RACE reads were re-called with MiXCR into one record per CDR3 protein. The table lists about 670,000 distinct CDR3 sequences, over 40% of them singletons, with 25% to 35% in the top ten. The CDR3 is 13 amino acids. V lost 4 bases to trimming and J lost 3 bases, with 11 bases between them. CDR1 SGHRS and CDR2 YFSETQ come from the germline V gene. The receptor was isolated from a man aged 80 or over in good health. The sequenced material came from blood. The rearrangement links TRBV5-1 to TRBJ2-7; no clear D. The CDR3 loop reads CASSVPGNYEQYF. CDR3 coding DNA: TGCGCCAGCAGCGTCCCGGGCAACTACGAGCAGTACTTC.